A selection of T cell receptor beta chains follows, all from one sample in a study of T-cell reconstitution after alpha-beta-depleted transplantation in children. TCRdb re-analysed the PCR reads in MiXCR, keeping a single row per CDR3 protein. This repertoire shows about 270,000 distinct CDR3 sequences, approximately 9.8% found once; its top ten account for 9.5% to 13%. The source was PBMCs from the stem cell graft donor, collected from the stem cell graft. The receptors shown here come from a human donor who donated a stem cell graft to a child with SCID. Both conserved end residues are part of each CDR3. A D gene is named only where the DNA matches it firmly. Clone sizes are given selectively: once, few, many, or a class where the clone is expanded.

CDR3 length,clone size,J gene,D gene,V gene,CDR3 DNA,CDR3 protein
17,few,TRBJ2-1,TRBD2,TRBV20-1,TGCAGTGCTATTCCCGGGACTAGCGGGGTCCCCTATCATGAGCAGTTCTTC,CSAIPGTSGVPYHEQFF
15,NA,TRBJ1-4,TRBD1,TRBV25-1,TGTGCCAGCAGTGCCTCCGGGACAGTCCCCGAAAAACTGTTTTTT,CASSASGTVPEKLFF
13,NA,TRBJ2-4,NA,TRBV4-1,TGCGCCAGCAGCCAAGAAAGGATAGACATTCAGTACTTC,CASSQERIDIQYF
12,many,TRBJ1-2,NA,TRBV3-1,TGTGCCAGCAGCCAAGCAAGTTATGGCTACACCTTC,CASSQASYGYTF
13,NA,TRBJ2-1,TRBD2,TRBV29-1,TGCAGCGCCGGACTAGCGGGGTACAATGAGCAGTTCTTC,CSAGLAGYNEQFF
11,few,TRBJ1-2,NA,TRBV9,TGTGCCAGCCGGAGGGAATATGGCTACACCTTC,CASRREYGYTF
15,NA,TRBJ1-1,NA,TRBV5-1,TGCGCCAGCAGCCCCCGCGGGGGGGTGAACACTGAAGCTTTCTTT,CASSPRGGVNTEAFF
16,many,TRBJ2-2,NA,TRBV20-1,TGCAGTGCTAGAGACAAAAGGACACCTCTGACCGGGGAGCTGTTTTTT,CSARDKRTPLTGELFF
14,few,TRBJ2-5,NA,TRBV11-2,TGTGCCAGCAGTACTAGGGACGGTTCGGGGGCCCAGTACTTC,CASSTRDGSGAQYF
15,NA,TRBJ2-1,TRBD2,TRBV7-2,TGTGCCAGCAGCTCTGGGACTAGCGGGGGTAGTGAGCAGTTCTTC,CASSSGTSGGSEQFF
15,few,TRBJ2-7,NA,TRBV14,TGTGCCAGCAGCCAAGATTCCCAAATCTCCTACGAGCAGTACTTC,CASSQDSQISYEQYF
16,few,TRBJ1-5,TRBD1,TRBV13,TGTGCCAGCAGCTGGGGTGGGACAGATAGCAATCAGCCCCAGCATTTT,CASSWGGTDSNQPQHF
14,few,TRBJ2-7,NA,TRBV9,TGTGCCAGCAGCCCGGGGACTTTCTCCTACGAGCAGTACTTC,CASSPGTFSYEQYF
13,many,TRBJ2-7,NA,TRBV6-6,TGTGCCAGCAGCAAAGGACAAACTCCCGAGCAGTACTTC,CASSKGQTPEQYF
11,NA,TRBJ2-7,NA,TRBV12-3/TRBV12-4,TGTGCCAGCGCCAGCGCCGGGGAGCAGTACTTC,CASASAGEQYF
15,many,TRBJ1-1,TRBD1,TRBV5-1,TGCGCCAGCAGCTGGAGGACAGGAACGAACACTGAAGCTTTCTTT,CASSWRTGTNTEAFF
12,NA,TRBJ2-5,NA,TRBV18,TGTGCCAGCTCACCGACTATAGAGACCCAGTACTTC,CASSPTIETQYF
15,NA,TRBJ1-1,NA,TRBV9,TGTGCCAGCAGCGTAGCTAGCGGGGGGCGGACTGAAGCTTTCTTT,CASSVASGGRTEAFF
15,NA,TRBJ2-1,NA,TRBV20-1,TGCAGTGCAAGAGGAGAATGGGGGGCTAGGGATGAGCAGTTCTTC,CSARGEWGARDEQFF
17,many,TRBJ2-2,NA,TRBV7-7,TGTGCTAGCAGCTTAATACCCCCTGGCGGACTCACCGGGGAGCTGTTTTTT,CASSLIPPGGLTGELFF
16,few,TRBJ1-6,NA,TRBV9,TGTGCCAGCAGCGTAGAGGGGACATCCTATAATTCACCCCTCCACTTT,CASSVEGTSYNSPLHF
15,few,TRBJ1-3,NA,TRBV6-1,TGTGCCAGCAGCCCGGACATAAGCTCTGGAAACACCATATATTTT,CASSPDISSGNTIYF
14,few,TRBJ1-1,NA,TRBV3-1,TGTGCCAGCAGCCAAGGGGAGGGAACCACTGAAGCTTTCTTT,CASSQGEGTTEAFF
16,NA,TRBJ2-7,TRBD2,TRBV5-1,TGCGCCAGCAGCTTGGCGACTAGCGGGGGGGCTCACGAGCAGTACTTC,CASSLATSGGAHEQYF
14,NA,TRBJ1-2,TRBD1,TRBV20-1,TGCAGTGCGAGCCGGGACAGCGTATTCGTGGGCTACACCTTC,CSASRDSVFVGYTF
15,few,TRBJ2-1,TRBD1,TRBV28,TGTGCCAGCAGTCAGACAGGGGCTCAGTACAATGAGCAGTTCTTC,CASSQTGAQYNEQFF
14,many,TRBJ2-7,TRBD1,TRBV27,TGTGCCAGCAGTTTCTTTCGGGACAGAGGGGATCAGTACTTC,CASSFFRDRGDQYF
14,few,TRBJ1-4,NA,TRBV19,TGTGCCAGTAGCGAATTTTCAACTAATGAAAAACTGTTTTTT,CASSEFSTNEKLFF
16,few,TRBJ2-3,TRBD2,TRBV14,TGTGCCAGCAGCCAACTAGCGGGGGGGCCTGAAGATACGCAGTATTTT,CASSQLAGGPEDTQYF
14,many,TRBJ2-7,NA,TRBV20-1,TGCAGTGCTGCCCCGGGCGCAGTTTCCTACGAGCAGTACTTC,CSAAPGAVSYEQYF
14,few,TRBJ1-2,TRBD1,TRBV7-9,TGTGCCAGCAGTATATCGACAGGGGACGATGGCTACACCTTC,CASSISTGDDGYTF
16,NA,TRBJ2-1,TRBD2,TRBV5-1,TGCGCCAGCAGCCCAGTGGTGGAGCGGGGTGGTAATGAGCAGTTCTTC,CASSPVVERGGNEQFF
14,many,TRBJ1-2,NA,TRBV12-3/TRBV12-4,TGTGCCAGCAGTTTCAGGGAAGTTAACTATGGCTACACCTTC,CASSFREVNYGYTF
14,few,TRBJ2-5,TRBD2,TRBV7-9,TGTGCCAGCAGCGCTAGCGGGGGAGAAGAGACCCAGTACTTC,CASSASGGEETQYF
17,few,TRBJ1-1,NA,TRBV18,TGTGCCAGCTCACCACGCACCGGGACATATACGAACACTGAAGCTTTCTTT,CASSPRTGTYTNTEAFF
15,few,TRBJ2-3,NA,TRBV3-1,TGTGCCAGCAGCCCAGGAGGGGGGCGGTCAGATACGCAGTATTTT,CASSPGGGRSDTQYF
13,once,TRBJ1-1,NA,TRBV20-1,TGCAGTGCTAGAGACGGGAGGGACACTGAAGCTTTCTTT,CSARDGRDTEAFF
11,NA,TRBJ1-1,NA,TRBV7-9,TGTGCCAGCAGCGAAGCGCGGGAAGCTTTCTTT,CASSEAREAFF
15,few,TRBJ2-1,TRBD1,TRBV7-9,TGTGCCAGCAGCTTGGGGACAGGGGCCGACAATGAGCAGTTCTTC,CASSLGTGADNEQFF
12,many,TRBJ2-7,NA,TRBV12-3/TRBV12-4,TGTGCCAGCAGTTTCCCCGTGGGCGAGCAGTACTTC,CASSFPVGEQYF
15,NA,TRBJ2-2,NA,TRBV27,TGTGCCAGCAGTCTGGGGGACACCCGTGCCGGGGAGCTGTTTTTT,CASSLGDTRAGELFF
15,NA,TRBJ2-1,TRBD1,TRBV12-3/TRBV12-4,TGTGCCAGCAGTTACGGGACAGGCAGTATCAATGAGCAGTTCTTC,CASSYGTGSINEQFF
13,few,TRBJ2-1,NA,TRBV18,TGTGCCAGCTCCCCCAACAGGGAAAATGAGCAGTTCTTC,CASSPNRENEQFF
14,many,TRBJ2-1,NA,TRBV7-3,TGTGCCAGCAGCTTATTAGGGGACAACGGAGAGCAGTTCTTC,CASSLLGDNGEQFF
14,NA,TRBJ2-1,NA,TRBV7-3,TGTGCCAGCAGCGCCTACGGGGATTACAATGAGCAGTTCTTC,CASSAYGDYNEQFF